This T cell receptor beta chain came from a study of cytomegalovirus exposure and HLA in healthy donors. Separate from the approximately 670-subject first cohort was the approximately 130-subject validation cohort, to which the donors belonged. TCRdb's copy holds only in-frame clones and misses some; the assay was immunoSEQ multiplex PCR. Here the sample spans about 200,000 clones, around four fifths being singletons. V was cut by 6 bases and J by 1 base, with 15 bases left in between. Looked up from germline, CDR1 is SNHLY and CDR2 is FYNNEI. The CDR3 contains 15 residues. The clonotype comes from a woman aged 18-30 years in good health and CMV-seronegative. Sample: PBMCs. The chain combines TRBV2 with TRBJ1-1; perhaps TRBD1 as D (6 bases). CDR3 amino acids: CASSLEGTTNTEAFF. The CDR3 region has the DNA TGTGCCAGCAGCCTAGAAGGGACAACGAACACTGAAGCTTTCTTT.